The clone carrying this T cell receptor beta chain was seen ten or more times. Its antigen is not known. As an off-target read in a library built for alpha chains, this beta chain has a frequency of little significance. This entry is derived from a study of spatial heterogeneity in lung cancer. Overall study context: An average of more than ten raw reads was observed per unique TCR and UMI combination.

Every individual TCR cDNA molecule carried its own unique molecular identifier, which allowed correction of PCR and sequencing errors. TCRdb passed the 5' RACE reads through MiXCR, listing each CDR3 protein once. The data hold around 8,000 distinct CDR3 sequences, with 8.5% to 10% observed a single time. The time point was: sample taken at primary tumor resection. Researchers sequenced whole RNA taken from tumor, nontumor lung or frozen PBMC without sorting. There were 72 donors, all of them untreated patients with early-stage non-small cell lung cancer. Study-level findings and limits: Resection saw ubiquitous expanded tumor TCRs appear in blood more than follow-up did.

This CDR3 region has 15 residues. CDR1 is SGDLS, CDR2 YYNGEE, per germline. V lost 0 bases and J lost 1, with 10 bases in between. V and J are TRBV9 and TRBJ2-5; TRBD1 might be the D (6 bases). This sequence originates from a male donor with early-stage non-small cell lung cancer. The sequenced sample was PBMCs, obtained at surgery. CDR3 nucleotide sequence: TGTGCCAGCAGCGTAGGGACAGCCCTCCAAGAGACCCAGTACTTC. Translating it yields CASSVGTALQETQYF.